This TCR beta chain was observed in a study of shared clonotypes between healthy human individuals. Germline V gene lookup returns CDR1 SGHRS and CDR2 YFSETQ. The CDR3 extends over 13 amino acids. V lost 8 bases, J lost 1 base, and 12 bases lay in between. Method: immunoSEQ multiplex PCR; TCRdb's copy keeps in-frame clones and lacks some. The sample lists roughly 2,300,000 clones; 92% were seen once. This TCR was sampled from a man between 18 and 29 years old in good health. Some clones in this sample may be carry-over from other donors' samples. The rearrangement links TRBV5-1 to TRBJ1-1, with D unresolved. Sample: naive CD4+ T cells from PBMCs. Stated subset: CD45RA+ positively selected. The DNA for the CDR3 is TGCGCCAGTGGTTCCGCGCCGAACACTGAAGCTTTCTTT. Translation gives CASGSAPNTEAFF.